This T cell receptor (beta chain) was captured by sequencing in a study of blood T cell repertoires in COVID-19. About the study: COVID-19 samples collected from the United States, Italy and Spain covered acute and convalescent phases. Nucleic acid was either cDNA or gDNA, and it came from T cells, B-cell-depleted T cells, or PBMCs.

V was cut by 7 bases and J by 8 bases, with 19 bases left in between. The CDR3 is 14 residues long. Germline V gene sequence: CDR1 SNHLY, CDR2 FYNNEI. Sequencing was performed with immunoSEQ multiplex PCR; in TCRdb, only in-frame clones are kept and a portion is missing. The data hold about 370,000 clones, with 90% to 95% observed a single time. The V call is TRBV2, the J call TRBJ2-3; no clear D gene. The TCR sequence derives from a woman aged 40-49 years who had been exposed to COVID-19. Material: PBMCs or T cells enriched from blood (not recorded which). CDR3 loop: CASIDRLPPRTQYF. The CDR3 DNA reads TGTGCCAGCATAGATAGACTCCCGCCCCGTACGCAGTATTTT.